The present T cell receptor (beta chain) was sequenced within a study of STAT5B mutations in CD4+ large granular lymphocyte leukemia. Some clones are missing from TCRdb's copy, which holds only in-frame ones; the method was immunoSEQ multiplex PCR. The sample shows almost 30,000 clones, under 85% of them seen only once. Healthy controls were blood donor buffy coats. The source is a human donor in good health. The sequencing sample was made of CD4+ T cells from blood buffy coats.

CDR3 DNA sequence: TGTGCCAGCAACAGGGGTTTGACTGAAGCTTTCTTT. Its protein is CASNRGLTEAFF. The rearrangement uses TRBV19 and TRBJ1-1; TRBD1 agrees at 7 bases. CDR1 and CDR2 (germline): LNHDA, SQIVND (reference sequence). This CDR3 region has 12 residues. J lost 5 bases, V lost 9 bases, and 6 bases had no gene match.